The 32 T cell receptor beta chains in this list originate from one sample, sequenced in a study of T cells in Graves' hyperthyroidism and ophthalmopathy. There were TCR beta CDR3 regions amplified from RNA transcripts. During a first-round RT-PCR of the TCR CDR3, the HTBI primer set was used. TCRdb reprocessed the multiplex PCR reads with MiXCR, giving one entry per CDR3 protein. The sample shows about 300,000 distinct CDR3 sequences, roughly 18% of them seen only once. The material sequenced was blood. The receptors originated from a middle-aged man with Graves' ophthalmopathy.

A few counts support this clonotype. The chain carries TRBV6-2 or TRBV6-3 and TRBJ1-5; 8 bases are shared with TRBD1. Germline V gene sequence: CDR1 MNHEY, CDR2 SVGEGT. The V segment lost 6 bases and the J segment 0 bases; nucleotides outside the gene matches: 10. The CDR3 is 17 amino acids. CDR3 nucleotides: TGTGCCAGCAGGGCGTCCCGGACAGGGTATAGCAATCAGCCCCAGCATTTT. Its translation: CASRASRTGYSNQPQHF.

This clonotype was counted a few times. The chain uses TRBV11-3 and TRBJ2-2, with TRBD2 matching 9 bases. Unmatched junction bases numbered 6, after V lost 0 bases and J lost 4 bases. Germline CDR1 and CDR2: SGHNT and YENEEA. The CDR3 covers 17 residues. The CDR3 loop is CASSLDRIAGVTGELFF. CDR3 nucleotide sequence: TGTGCCAGCAGCTTAGATAGAATAGCGGGAGTCACCGGGGAGCTGTTTTTT.

The chain's CDR3 is CASSTLGHSEQYF. CDR3 DNA sequence: TGTGCCAGTAGTACTCTGGGACACTCGGAGCAGTACTTC. The gene calls are TRBV19 and TRBJ2-7; TRBD1 might be the D (6 bases). With 4 bases removed from V and 7 bases from J, the gap between germline ends came to 14 bases. CDR3 length equals 13 residues. Germline CDR1 LNHDA, CDR2 SQIVND (reference sequence).

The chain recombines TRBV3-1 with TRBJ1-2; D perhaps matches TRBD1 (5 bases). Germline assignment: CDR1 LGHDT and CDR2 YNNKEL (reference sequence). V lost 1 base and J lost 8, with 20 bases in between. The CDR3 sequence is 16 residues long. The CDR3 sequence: CASSQGARGQGSGYTF. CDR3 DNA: TGTGCCAGCAGCCAAGGGGCGCGAGGGCAGGGAAGCGGCTACACCTTC.

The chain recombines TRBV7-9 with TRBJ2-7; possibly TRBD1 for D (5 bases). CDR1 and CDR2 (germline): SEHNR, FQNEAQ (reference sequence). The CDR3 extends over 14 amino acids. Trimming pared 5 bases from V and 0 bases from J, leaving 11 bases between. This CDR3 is CASSTQASSYEQYF. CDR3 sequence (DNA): TGTGCCAGCAGCACACAGGCGAGCTCCTACGAGCAGTACTTC.

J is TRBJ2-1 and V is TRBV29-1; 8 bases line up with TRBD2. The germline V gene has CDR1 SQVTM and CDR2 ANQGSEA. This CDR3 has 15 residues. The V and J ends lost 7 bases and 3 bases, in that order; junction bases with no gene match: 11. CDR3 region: CSADLTSGNYNEQFF. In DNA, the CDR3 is TGCAGCGCTGACCTTACTAGCGGAAACTACAATGAGCAGTTCTTC.

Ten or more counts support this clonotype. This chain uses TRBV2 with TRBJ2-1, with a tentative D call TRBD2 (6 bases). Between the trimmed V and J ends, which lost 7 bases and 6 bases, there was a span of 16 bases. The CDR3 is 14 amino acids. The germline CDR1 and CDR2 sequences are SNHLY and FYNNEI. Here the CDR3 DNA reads TGTGCCAGCATACGGGACTCGGTCCTCAATGAGCAGTTCTTC. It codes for CASIRDSVLNEQFF.

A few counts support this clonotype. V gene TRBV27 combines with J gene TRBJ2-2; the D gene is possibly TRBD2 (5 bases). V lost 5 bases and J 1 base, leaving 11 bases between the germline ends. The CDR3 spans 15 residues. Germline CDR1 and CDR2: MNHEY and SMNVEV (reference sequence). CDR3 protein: CASSKSGLNTGELFF. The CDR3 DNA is TGTGCCAGCAGTAAGAGCGGACTGAACACCGGGGAGCTGTTTTTT.

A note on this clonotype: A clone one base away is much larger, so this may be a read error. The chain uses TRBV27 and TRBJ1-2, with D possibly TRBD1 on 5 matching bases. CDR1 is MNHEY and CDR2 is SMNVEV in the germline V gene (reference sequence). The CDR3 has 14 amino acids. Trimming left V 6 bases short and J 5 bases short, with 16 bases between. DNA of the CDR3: TGTGCCAGCAGCCCGGGACCTCTCGATTATGGCTACACCTTC. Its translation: CASSPGPLDYGYTF.

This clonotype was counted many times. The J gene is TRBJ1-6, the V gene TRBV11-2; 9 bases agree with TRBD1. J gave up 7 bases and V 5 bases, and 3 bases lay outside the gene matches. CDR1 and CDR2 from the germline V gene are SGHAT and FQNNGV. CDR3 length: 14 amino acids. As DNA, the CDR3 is TGTGCCAGCAGCAGGACAGGGGACAATTCACCCCTCCACTTT. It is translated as CASSRTGDNSPLHF.

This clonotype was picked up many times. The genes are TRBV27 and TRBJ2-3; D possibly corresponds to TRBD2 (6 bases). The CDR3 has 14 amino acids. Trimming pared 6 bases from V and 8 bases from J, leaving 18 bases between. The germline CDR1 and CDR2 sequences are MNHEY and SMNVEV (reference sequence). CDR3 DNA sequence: TGTGCCAGCAGCGGTAGACGGGAGTGGAGTACGCAGTATTTT. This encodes CASSGRREWSTQYF.

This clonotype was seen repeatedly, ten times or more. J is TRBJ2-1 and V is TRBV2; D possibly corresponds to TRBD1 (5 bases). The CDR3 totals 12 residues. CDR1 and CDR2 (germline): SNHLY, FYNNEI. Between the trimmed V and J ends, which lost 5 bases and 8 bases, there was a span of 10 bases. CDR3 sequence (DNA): TGTGCCAGCAGTCCAGGGTTCGATGAGCAGTTCTTC. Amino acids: CASSPGFDEQFF.

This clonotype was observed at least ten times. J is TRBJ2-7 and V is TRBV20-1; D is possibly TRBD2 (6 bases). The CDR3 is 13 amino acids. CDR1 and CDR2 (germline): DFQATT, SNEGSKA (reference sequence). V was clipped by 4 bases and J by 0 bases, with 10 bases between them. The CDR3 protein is CSANAGSSYEQYF. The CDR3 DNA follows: TGCAGTGCTAACGCGGGGAGCTCCTACGAGCAGTACTTC.

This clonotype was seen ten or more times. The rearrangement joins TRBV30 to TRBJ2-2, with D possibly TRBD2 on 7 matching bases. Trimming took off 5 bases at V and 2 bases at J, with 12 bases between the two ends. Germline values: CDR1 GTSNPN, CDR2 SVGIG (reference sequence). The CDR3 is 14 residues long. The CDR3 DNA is TGTGCCTGGGTAGGGGGGGCTAACACCGGGGAGCTGTTTTTT. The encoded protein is CAWVGGANTGELFF.

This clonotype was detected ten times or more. CDR3 DNA: TGTGCCAGCAGGGGTCTGGGTATTATGGTAGCTTTCTTT. It codes for CASRGLGIMVAFF. The chain is built from TRBV27 and TRBJ1-1, with no clear D. The CDR3 has 13 amino acids. Trimming removed 6 bases from V and 10 bases from J, with 18 bases in between. The germline CDR1 and CDR2 sequences are MNHEY and SMNVEV (reference sequence).

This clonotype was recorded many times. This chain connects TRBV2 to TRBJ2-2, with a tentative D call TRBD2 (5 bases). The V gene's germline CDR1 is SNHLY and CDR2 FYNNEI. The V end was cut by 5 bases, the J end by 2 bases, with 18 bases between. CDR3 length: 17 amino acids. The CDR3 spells CASSRGRTWTNTGELFF. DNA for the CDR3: TGTGCCAGCAGTCGAGGAAGGACTTGGACTAACACCGGGGAGCTGTTTTTT.

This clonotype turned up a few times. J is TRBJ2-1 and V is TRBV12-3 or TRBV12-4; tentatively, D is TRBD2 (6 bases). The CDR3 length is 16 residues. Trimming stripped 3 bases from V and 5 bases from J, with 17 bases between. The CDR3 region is CASSLIGSSANNEQFF. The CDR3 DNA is TGTGCCAGCAGTTTGATTGGGTCTAGCGCGAACAATGAGCAGTTCTTC.

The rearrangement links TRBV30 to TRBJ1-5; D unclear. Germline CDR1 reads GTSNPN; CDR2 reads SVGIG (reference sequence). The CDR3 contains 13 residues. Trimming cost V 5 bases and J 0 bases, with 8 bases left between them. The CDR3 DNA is TGTGCCTGGGCATTGGGTAGCAATCAGCCCCAGCATTTT. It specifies CAWALGSNQPQHF.

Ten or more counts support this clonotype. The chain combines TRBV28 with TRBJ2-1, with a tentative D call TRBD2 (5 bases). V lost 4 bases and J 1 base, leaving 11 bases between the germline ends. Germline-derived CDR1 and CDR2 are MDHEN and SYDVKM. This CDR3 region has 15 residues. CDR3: CASSYGRGSYNEQFF. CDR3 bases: TGTGCCAGCAGTTACGGACGGGGATCCTACAATGAGCAGTTCTTC.

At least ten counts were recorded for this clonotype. CDR3 DNA sequence: TGCGCCAGCGGTAACAGGGACTTCACAGATACGCAGTATTTT. Its protein product is CASGNRDFTDTQYF. The rearrangement links TRBV5-1 to TRBJ2-3; D tentatively fits TRBD1 or TRBD2 (6 bases each). CDR1 and CDR2 (germline): SGHRS, YFSETQ. The CDR3 covers 14 residues. V lost 7 bases, J lost 2 bases, and 14 bases lay in between.

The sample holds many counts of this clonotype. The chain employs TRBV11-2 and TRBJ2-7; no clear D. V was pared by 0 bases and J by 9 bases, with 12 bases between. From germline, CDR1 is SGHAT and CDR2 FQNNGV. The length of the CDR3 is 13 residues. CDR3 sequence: CASSLDSLVWQYF. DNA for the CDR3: TGTGCCAGCAGCTTAGACTCTCTAGTATGGCAGTACTTC.

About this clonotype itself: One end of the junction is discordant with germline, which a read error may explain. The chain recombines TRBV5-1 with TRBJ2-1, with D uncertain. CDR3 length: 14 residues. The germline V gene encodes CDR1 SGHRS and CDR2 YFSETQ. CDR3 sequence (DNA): TGCGCCAGCAGCCCAGCCGCCTCCCACAATGAGCAGTTCTTC. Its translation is CASSPAASHNEQFF.

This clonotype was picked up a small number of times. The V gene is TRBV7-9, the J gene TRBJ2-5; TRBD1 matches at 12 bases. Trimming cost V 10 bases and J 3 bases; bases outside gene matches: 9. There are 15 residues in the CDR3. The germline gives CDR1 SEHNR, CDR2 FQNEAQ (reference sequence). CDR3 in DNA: TGTGCCACCACCAAGGGACAGGGGGCTAAAGAGACCCAGTACTTC. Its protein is CATTKGQGAKETQYF.

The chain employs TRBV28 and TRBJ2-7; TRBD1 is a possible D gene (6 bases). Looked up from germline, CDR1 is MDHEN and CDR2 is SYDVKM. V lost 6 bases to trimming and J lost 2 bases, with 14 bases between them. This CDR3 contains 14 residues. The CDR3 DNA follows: TGTGCCAGCAGAAAAACAGGGATCGCCTACGAGCAGTACTTC. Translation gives CASRKTGIAYEQYF.

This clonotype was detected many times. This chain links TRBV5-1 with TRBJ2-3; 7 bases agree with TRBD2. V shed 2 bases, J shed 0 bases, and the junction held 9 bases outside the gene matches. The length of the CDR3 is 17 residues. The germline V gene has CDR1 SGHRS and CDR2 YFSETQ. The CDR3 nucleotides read TGCGCCAGCAGCTTTGCACCCGGGACTACAAGCACAGATACGCAGTATTTT. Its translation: CASSFAPGTTSTDTQYF. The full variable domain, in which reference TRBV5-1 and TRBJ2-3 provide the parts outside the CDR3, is KAGVTQTPRYLIKTRGQQVTLSCSPISGHRSVSWYQQTPGQGLQFLFEYFSETQRNKGNFPGRFSGRQFSNSRSEMNVSTLELGDSALYLCASSFAPGTTSTDTQYFGPGTRLTVL.

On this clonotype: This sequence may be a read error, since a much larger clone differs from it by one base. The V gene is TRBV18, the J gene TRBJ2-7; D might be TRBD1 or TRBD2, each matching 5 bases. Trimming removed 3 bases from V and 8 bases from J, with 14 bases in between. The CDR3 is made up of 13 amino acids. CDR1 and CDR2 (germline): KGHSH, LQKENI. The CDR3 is CASSPGTENKQYF. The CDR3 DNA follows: TGTGCCAGCTCACCGGGGACCGAAAATAAGCAGTACTTC.

The CDR3 nucleotides read TGTGCCAGCAGTCCCCACCCGGAACAGGGGGCCCGCACAGATACGCAGTATTTT. It yields the protein CASSPHPEQGARTDTQYF. The V call is TRBV27, the J call TRBJ2-3, with 9 positions matching TRBD1. Trimming at V came to 5 bases and at J to 1 base, leaving 13 bases not matched to a gene. CDR3 size: 18 residues. CDR1 is MNHEY, CDR2 SMNVEV, per germline (reference sequence).

CDR3: CASSRNSGTGEQFF. The CDR3 DNA reads TGTGCCAGCAGTAGAAATAGCGGGACCGGTGAGCAGTTCTTC. The chain employs TRBV7-3 and TRBJ2-1, with 8 bases aligning to TRBD2. V shed 6 bases and J 9 bases; nucleotides not matched to a gene: 10. The CDR3 extends over 14 amino acids. CDR1 is SGHTA, CDR2 FQGTGA, per germline.

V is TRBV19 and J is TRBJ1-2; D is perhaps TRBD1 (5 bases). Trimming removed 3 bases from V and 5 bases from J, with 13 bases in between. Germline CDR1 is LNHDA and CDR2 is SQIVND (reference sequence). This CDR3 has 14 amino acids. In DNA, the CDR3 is TGTGCCAGTAGTATCATCGGGACCCCATATGGCTACACCTTC. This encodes CASSIIGTPYGYTF. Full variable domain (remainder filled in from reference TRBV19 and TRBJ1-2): DGGITQSPKYLFRKEGQNVTLSCEQNLNHDAMYWYRQDPGQGLRLIYYSQIVNDFQKGDIAEGYSVSREKKESFPLTVTSAQKNPTAFYLCASSIIGTPYGYTFGSGTRLTVV.

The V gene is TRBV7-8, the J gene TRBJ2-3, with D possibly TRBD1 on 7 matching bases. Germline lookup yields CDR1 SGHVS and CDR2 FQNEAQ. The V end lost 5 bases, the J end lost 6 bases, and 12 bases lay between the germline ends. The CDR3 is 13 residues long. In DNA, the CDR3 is TGTGCCAGCAGCACCAGGGGGGTTGATACGCAGTATTTT. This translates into CASSTRGVDTQYF.

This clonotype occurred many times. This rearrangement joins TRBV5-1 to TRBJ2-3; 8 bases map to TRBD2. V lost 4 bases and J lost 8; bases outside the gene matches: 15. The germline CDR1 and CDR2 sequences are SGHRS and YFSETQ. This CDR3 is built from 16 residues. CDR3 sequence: CASSLGGSGGRVTQYF. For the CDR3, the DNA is TGCGCCAGCAGCCTCGGGGGCAGCGGGGGAAGGGTTACGCAGTATTTT.

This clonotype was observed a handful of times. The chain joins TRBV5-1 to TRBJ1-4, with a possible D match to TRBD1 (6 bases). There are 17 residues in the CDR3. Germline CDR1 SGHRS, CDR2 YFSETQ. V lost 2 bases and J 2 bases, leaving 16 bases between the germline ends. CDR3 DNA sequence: TGCGCCAGCAGCTTAACAATAACAGGGTACACTAATGAAAAACTGTTTTTT. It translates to CASSLTITGYTNEKLFF.